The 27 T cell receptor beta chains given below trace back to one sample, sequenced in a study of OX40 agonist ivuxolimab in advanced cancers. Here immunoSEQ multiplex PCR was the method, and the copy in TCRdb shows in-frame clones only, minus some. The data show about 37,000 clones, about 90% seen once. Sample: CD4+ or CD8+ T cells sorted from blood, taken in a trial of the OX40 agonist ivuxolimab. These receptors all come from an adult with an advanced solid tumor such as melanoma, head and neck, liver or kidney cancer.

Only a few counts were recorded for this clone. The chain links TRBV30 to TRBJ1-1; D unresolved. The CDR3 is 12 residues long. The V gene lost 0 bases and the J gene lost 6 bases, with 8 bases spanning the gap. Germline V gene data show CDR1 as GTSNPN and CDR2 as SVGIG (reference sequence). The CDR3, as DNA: TGTGCCTGGAGTGTGGGGTCCCCTGAAGCTTTCTTT. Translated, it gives CAWSVGSPEAFF.

The CDR3: CASSKVATIFNYGYTF. Written as DNA, the CDR3 is TGTGCCAGCAGCAAAGTTGCCACAATTTTTAACTATGGCTACACCTTC. V and J are TRBV21-1 and TRBJ1-2; the D call of TRBD1 is as the table states it, not checked on the DNA. TRBV21-1 is flagged as a pseudogene. This CDR3 is built from 16 residues.

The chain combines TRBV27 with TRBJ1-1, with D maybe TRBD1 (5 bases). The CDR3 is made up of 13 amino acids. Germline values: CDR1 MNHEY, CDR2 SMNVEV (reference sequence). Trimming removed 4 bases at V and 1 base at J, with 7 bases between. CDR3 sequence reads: CASSWGGNTEAFF. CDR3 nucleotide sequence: TGTGCCAGCAGTTGGGGGGGGAACACTGAAGCTTTCTTT.

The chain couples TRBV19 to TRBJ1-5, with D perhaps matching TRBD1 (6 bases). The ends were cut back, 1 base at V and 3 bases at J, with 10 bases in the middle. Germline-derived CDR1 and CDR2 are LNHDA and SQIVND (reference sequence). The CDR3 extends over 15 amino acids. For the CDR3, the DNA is TGTGCCAGTAGTATAGCAGGGGCCCCCAATCAGCCCCAGCATTTT. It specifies CASSIAGAPNQPQHF.

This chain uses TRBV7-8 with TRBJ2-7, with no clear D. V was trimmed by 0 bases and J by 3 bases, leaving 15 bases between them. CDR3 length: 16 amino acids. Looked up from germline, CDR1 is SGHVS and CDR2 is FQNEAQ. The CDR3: CASSLALASTVYEQYF. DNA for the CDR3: TGTGCCAGCAGCTTAGCGCTGGCCAGCACGGTCTACGAGCAGTACTTC.

The CDR3 DNA reads as TGTGCCAGCAGCGATGGACAGGGGAGTCAGCCCCAGCATTTT. Translation gives CASSDGQGSQPQHF. The chain joins TRBV7-9 to TRBJ1-5, with 9 bases lining up with TRBD1. The length of the CDR3 is 14 residues. Germline CDR1 SEHNR, CDR2 FQNEAQ (reference sequence). After removal of 5 bases from V and 6 bases from J, the junction contained 5 bases not matched to a gene.

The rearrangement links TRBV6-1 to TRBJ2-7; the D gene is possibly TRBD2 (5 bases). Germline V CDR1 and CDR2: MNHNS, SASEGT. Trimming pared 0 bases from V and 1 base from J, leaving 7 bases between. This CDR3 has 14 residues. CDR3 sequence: CASSEALASYEQYF. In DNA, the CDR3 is TGTGCCAGCAGTGAAGCGTTAGCGTCCTACGAGCAGTACTTC.

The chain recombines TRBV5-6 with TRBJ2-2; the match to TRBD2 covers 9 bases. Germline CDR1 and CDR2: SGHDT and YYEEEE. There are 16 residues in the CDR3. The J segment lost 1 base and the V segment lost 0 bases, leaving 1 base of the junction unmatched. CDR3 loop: CASSLVAGVNTGELFF. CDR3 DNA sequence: TGTGCCAGCAGCTTGGTAGCGGGGGTGAACACCGGGGAGCTGTTTTTT.

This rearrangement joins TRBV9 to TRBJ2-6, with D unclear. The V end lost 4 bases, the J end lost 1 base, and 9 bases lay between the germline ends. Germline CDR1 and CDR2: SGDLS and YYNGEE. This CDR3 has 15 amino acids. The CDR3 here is CASSPGPSGANVLTF. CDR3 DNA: TGTGCCAGCAGCCCGGGCCCGTCTGGGGCCAACGTCCTGACTTTC.

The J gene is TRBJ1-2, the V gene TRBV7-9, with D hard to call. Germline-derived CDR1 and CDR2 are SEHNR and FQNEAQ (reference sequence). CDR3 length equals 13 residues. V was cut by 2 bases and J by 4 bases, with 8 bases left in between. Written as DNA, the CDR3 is TGTGCCAGCAGCTTACAACAGAGCTATGGCTACACCTTC. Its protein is CASSLQQSYGYTF.

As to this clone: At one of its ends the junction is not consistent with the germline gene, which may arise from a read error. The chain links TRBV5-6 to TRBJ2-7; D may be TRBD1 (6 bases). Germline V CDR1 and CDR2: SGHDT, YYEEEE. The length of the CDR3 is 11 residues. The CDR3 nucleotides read TGTGCCAGCAGTTACGGGACACAGGCACACTTC. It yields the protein CASSYGTQAHF.

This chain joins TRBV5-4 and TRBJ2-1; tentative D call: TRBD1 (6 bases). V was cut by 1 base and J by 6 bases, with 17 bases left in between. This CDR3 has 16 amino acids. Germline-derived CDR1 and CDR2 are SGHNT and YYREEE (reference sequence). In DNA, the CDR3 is TGTGCCAGCAGCTTGTCTCTGGGGACACCTGTCAATGAGCAGTTCTTC. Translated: CASSLSLGTPVNEQFF.

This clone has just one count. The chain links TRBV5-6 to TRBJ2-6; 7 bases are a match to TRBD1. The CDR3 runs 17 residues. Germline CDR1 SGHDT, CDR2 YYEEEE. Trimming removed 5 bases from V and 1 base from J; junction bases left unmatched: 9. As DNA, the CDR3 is TGTGCCAGCAGATCTAGGGACAGACCTTCTGGGGCCAACGTCCTGACTTTC. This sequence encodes CASRSRDRPSGANVLTF.

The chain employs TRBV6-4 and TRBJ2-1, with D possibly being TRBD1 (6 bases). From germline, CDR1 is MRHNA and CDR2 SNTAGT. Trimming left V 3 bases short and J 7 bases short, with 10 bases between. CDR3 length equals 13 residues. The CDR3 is CASSDYQGNEQFF. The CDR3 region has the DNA TGTGCCAGCAGTGATTATCAGGGGAATGAGCAGTTCTTC.

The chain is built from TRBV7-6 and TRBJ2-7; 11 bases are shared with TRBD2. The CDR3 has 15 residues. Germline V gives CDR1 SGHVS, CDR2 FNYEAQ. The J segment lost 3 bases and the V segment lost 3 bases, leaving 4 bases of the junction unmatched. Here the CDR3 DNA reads TGTGCCAGCAGCTTGGGGACTAGCGGTATCTACGAGCAGTACTTC. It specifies CASSLGTSGIYEQYF.

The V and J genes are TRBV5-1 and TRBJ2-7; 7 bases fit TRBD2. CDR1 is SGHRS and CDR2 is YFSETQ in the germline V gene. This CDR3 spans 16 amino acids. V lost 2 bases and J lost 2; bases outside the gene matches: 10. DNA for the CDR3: TGCGCCAGCAGCTTTCCCTCCGGGACTATCCCCTACGAGCAGTACTTC. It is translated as CASSFPSGTIPYEQYF.

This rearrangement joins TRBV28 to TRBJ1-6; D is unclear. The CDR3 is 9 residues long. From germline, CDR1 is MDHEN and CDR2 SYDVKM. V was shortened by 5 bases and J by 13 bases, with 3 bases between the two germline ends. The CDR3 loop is CASSPPLHF. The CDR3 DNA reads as TGTGCCAGCAGTCCCCCCCTCCACTTT.

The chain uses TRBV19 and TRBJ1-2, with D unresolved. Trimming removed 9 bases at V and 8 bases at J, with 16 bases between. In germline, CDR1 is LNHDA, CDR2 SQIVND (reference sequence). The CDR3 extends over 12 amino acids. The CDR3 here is CASQSSLRGYTF. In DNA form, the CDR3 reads TGTGCCAGCCAGTCTTCGTTAAGGGGCTACACCTTC.

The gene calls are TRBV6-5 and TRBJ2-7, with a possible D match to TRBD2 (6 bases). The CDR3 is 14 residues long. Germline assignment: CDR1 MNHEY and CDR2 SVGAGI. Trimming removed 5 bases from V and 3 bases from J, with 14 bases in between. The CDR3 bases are TGTGCCAGCAGTCCGGGGGTTGGTATCTACGAGCAGTACTTC. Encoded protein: CASSPGVGIYEQYF.

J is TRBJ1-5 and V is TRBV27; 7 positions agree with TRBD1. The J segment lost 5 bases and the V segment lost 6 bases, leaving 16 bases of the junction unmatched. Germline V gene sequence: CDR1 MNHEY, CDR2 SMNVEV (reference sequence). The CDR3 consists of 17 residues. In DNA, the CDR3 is TGTGCCAGCAGGAACCTTGAACAGGGGTCGGCGGATCAGCCCCAGCATTTT. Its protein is CASRNLEQGSADQPQHF.

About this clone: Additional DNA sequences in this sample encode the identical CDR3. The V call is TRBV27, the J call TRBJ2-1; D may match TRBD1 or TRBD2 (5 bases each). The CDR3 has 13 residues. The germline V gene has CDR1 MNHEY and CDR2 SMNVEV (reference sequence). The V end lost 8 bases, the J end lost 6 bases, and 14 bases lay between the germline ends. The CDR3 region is CASRVGALNEQFF. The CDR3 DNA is TGTGCCAGCCGCGTCGGGGCTCTCAATGAGCAGTTCTTC.

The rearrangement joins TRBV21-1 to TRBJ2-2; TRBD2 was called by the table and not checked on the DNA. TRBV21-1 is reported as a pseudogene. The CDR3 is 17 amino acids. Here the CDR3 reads CASSKTPLAANTGELFF. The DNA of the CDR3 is TGTGCCAGCAGCAAAACCCCCCTAGCGGCGAACACCGGGGAGCTGTTTTTT.

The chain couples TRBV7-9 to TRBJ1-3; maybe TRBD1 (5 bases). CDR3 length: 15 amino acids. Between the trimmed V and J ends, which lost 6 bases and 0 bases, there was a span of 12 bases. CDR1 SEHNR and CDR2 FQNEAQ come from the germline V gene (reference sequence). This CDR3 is CASRGPGPSGNTIYF. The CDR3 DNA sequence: TGTGCCAGCAGAGGGCCGGGACCCTCTGGAAACACCATATATTTT.

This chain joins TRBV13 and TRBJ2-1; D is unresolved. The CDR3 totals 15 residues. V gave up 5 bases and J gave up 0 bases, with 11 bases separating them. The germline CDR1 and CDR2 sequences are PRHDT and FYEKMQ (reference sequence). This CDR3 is CASSATSSSYNEQFF. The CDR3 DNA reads TGTGCCAGCAGCGCAACGTCAAGCTCCTACAATGAGCAGTTCTTC.

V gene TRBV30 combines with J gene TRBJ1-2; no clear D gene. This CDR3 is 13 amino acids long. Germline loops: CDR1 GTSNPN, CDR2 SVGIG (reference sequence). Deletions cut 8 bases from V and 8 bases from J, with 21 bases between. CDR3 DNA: TGTGCCAACTCGGAGGACGGACCCCGGGGCTACACCTTC. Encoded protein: CANSEDGPRGYTF.

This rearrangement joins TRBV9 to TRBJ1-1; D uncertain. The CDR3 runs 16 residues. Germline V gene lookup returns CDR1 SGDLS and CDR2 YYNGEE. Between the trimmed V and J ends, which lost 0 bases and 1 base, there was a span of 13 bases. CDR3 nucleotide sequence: TGTGCCAGCAGCGTAGGTAGGGCGCGGGGGAACACTGAAGCTTTCTTT. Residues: CASSVGRARGNTEAFF. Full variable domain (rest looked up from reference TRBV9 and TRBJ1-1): DSGVTQTPKHLITATGQRVTLRCSPRSGDLSVYWYQQSLDQGLQFLIQYYNGEERAKGNILERFSAQQFPDLHSELNLSSLELGDSALYFCASSVGRARGNTEAFFGQGTRLTVV.

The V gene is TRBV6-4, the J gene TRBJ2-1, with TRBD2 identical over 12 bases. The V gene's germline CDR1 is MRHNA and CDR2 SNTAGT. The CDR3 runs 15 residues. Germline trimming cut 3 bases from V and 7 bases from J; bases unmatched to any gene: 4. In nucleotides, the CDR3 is TGTGCCAGCAGTGATCTAGCGGGGGGGATGAATGAGCAGTTCTTC. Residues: CASSDLAGGMNEQFF.